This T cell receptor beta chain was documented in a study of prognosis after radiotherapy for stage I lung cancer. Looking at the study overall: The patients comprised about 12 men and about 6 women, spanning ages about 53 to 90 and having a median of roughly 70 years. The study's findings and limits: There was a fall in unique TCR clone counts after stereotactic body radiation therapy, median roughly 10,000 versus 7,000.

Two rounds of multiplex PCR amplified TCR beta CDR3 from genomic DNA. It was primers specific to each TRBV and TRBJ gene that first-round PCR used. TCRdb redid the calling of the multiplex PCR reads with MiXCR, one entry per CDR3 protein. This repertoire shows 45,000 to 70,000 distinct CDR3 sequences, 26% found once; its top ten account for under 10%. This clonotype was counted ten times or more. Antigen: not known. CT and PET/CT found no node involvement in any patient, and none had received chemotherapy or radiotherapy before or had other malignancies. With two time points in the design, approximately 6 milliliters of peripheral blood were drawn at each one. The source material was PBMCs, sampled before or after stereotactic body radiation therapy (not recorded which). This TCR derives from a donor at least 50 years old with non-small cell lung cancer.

Here the CDR3 DNA reads TGTGCCAGCAGCTTAGCGGCAGGGGGCAACACCGGGGAGCTGTTTTTT. Translation gives CASSLAAGGNTGELFF. The gene calls are TRBV11-2 and TRBJ2-2, with TRBD1 identical over 8 bases. The germline V gene encodes CDR1 SGHAT and CDR2 FQNNGV. J gave up 2 bases and V 1 base, and 3 bases lay outside the gene matches. This CDR3 region has 16 residues.